This record looks at one TCR beta chain sequence and its context. TCRdb reprocessed the 5' RACE reads; each CDR3 protein has one entry and no DNA is given. Its table records about 350,000 distinct CDR3 sequences. This sample was included in a study of monozygotic twins with inflammatory bowel disease. The CDR3 contains 14 residues. Looked up from germline, CDR1 is SGHRS and CDR2 is YFSETQ. This TCR came from a human donor with ulcerative colitis or Crohn's disease, or a healthy co-twin of an affected twin (not recorded which). Sequenced material: blood. The chain joins TRBV5-1 to TRBJ2-2; checking the TCRdb D call of TRBD1 is not possible without DNA. CDR3 in amino acids: CASSRGVGTGELFF.